This T cell receptor beta chain was obtained from a study of cytomegalovirus exposure and HLA in healthy donors. General study results and limits: More clonal expansion characterized HLA-associated TCR beta chains than equally common others in a later analysis. It was assumed in the presence/absence analyses that sequencing depth was roughly uniform across donors.

Healthy people donating bone marrow made up the donors. Comments on this clone: The target antigen is unknown.

It was with 60 Vbeta and 13 Jbeta primers that the PCR ran. Sequenced by immunoSEQ multiplex PCR; TCRdb stores in-frame clones only, minus some. Here the sample spans some 130,000 clones, about 80% being singletons. V trimming: 4 bases; J trimming: 3 bases; junction bases outside the gene matches: 11. Looked up from germline, CDR1 is SGDLS and CDR2 is YYNGEE. This CDR3 comprises 16 residues. Sequencing used PBMCs. The sequence was collected from a man aged 25 to 40 in good health and CMV-seronegative. The chain has TRBV9 and TRBJ2-3; 7 bases line up with TRBD1. The CDR3 nucleotides read TGTGCCAGCAGCAGACAGGGACAGTGGGGGACAGATACGCAGTATTTT. This translates into CASSRQGQWGTDTQYF.